The 27 T cell receptor beta chains below all came from one sample that was sequenced in a study of cytomegalovirus exposure and HLA in healthy donors. Primers: 60 Vbeta forward and 13 Jbeta reverse. The data were produced by immunoSEQ multiplex PCR, yet TCRdb's version contains in-frame clones alone and is incomplete. The sample shows some 160,000 clones, over 65% of them seen only once. The specimen was PBMCs. Receptors were obtained from a woman between 40 and 55 years old in good health and CMV-seronegative.

The V and J genes are TRBV7-8 and TRBJ2-1; 7 bases are a match to TRBD1. Germline CDR1 is SGHVS and CDR2 is FQNEAQ. With V trimmed by 8 bases and J by 1 base, 5 bases remained unmatched. The CDR3 length is 14 residues. CDR3 in amino acids: CASRWGQSYNEQFF. Here the CDR3 DNA reads TGTGCCAGCCGTTGGGGACAGTCCTACAATGAGCAGTTCTTC.

The V gene is TRBV10-3, the J gene TRBJ1-4; 7 bases agree with TRBD1. The CDR3 spans 14 residues. Losses at the gene ends were 10 bases for V and 0 bases for J; bases not matched to a gene: 5. Germline CDR1 is ENHRY and CDR2 is SYGVKD. CDR3 coding DNA: TGTGCCACCAGGGACAGAACAACTAATGAAAAACTGTTTTTT. Translating gives CATRDRTTNEKLFF.

The chain recombines TRBV6-5 with TRBJ1-6, with D possibly being TRBD1 (5 bases). The V gene's germline CDR1 is MNHEY and CDR2 SVGAGI. CDR3 length: 16 amino acids. V dropped 0 bases and J dropped 3 bases, with 9 bases sitting between them. CDR3 protein: CASSYSGLYYNSPLHF. As DNA, the CDR3 is TGTGCCAGCAGTTACTCGGGGCTTTACTATAATTCACCCCTCCACTTT.

The chain couples TRBV21-1 to TRBJ1-2; TRBD1, the table's D call, was not compared with the DNA. TRBV21-1 is given as a pseudogene. This CDR3 has 13 amino acids. The CDR3 spells CASSKIGGYGYTF. The CDR3 DNA follows: TGTGCCAGCAGCAAAATAGGGGGCTATGGCTACACCTTC.

A remark on this clone: One junction end does not reproduce the germline sequence, and a read error may be involved. The same CDR3 is also encoded by other DNA sequences in this sample. V usage is TRBV4-1 and J usage is TRBJ1-6, with 7 bases identical to TRBD1. CDR1 MGHRA and CDR2 YSYEKL come from the germline V gene. The CDR3 loop spans 15 amino acids. DNA for the CDR3: TGCGCCAGCAGACGCGCGACAGGGTATAATTCCCCCCTCCACTTT. It encodes CASRRATGYNSPLHF.

About this clone: This same CDR3 is encoded by further DNA sequences in the sample. The chain uses TRBV5-1 and TRBJ1-1; TRBD1 is a possible D gene (5 bases). This CDR3 spans 14 amino acids. Trimming removed 0 bases at V and 4 bases at J, with 10 bases between. CDR1 is SGHRS and CDR2 is YFSETQ in the germline V gene. The CDR3 region has the DNA TGCGCCAGCAGCTTGGAGGTAAGGGGCACTGAAGCTTTCTTT. Translating gives CASSLEVRGTEAFF.

The chain carries TRBV29-1 and TRBJ1-2; 8 bases line up with TRBD1. Germline V CDR1 and CDR2: SQVTM, ANQGSEA. The CDR3 loop spans 13 amino acids. V was pared by 4 bases and J by 3 bases, with 4 bases of the junction left unmatched. For the CDR3, the DNA is TGCAGCGTTGTGGGGGACAGGTACTATGGCTACACCTTC. Translation: CSVVGDRYYGYTF.

The chain employs TRBV7-2 and TRBJ2-7; 8 nucleotides align to TRBD2. CDR1 is SGHTA and CDR2 is FQGNSA in the germline V gene. This CDR3 comprises 15 residues. V gave up 3 bases and J gave up 0 bases; unmatched junction bases: 4. The chain's CDR3 is CASSLVGTSSYEQYF. The CDR3 nucleotides are TGTGCCAGCAGCTTGGTCGGGACTAGCTCCTACGAGCAGTACTTC.

The chain has TRBV19 and TRBJ1-4, with 9 positions matching TRBD1. Germline V lookup: CDR1 LNHDA, CDR2 SQIVND (reference sequence). J gave up 4 bases and V 3 bases, and 6 bases lay outside the gene matches. This CDR3 is built from 16 residues. The CDR3: CASSISGQGLNEKLFF. As DNA, the CDR3 is TGTGCCAGTAGTATCTCGGGACAGGGCCTTAATGAAAAACTGTTTTTT.

The CDR3 region is CASSYGLTAGGTEAFF. CDR3 bases: TGTGCCAGCAGTTACGGGTTAACGGCAGGGGGCACTGAAGCTTTCTTT. V gene TRBV6-5 combines with J gene TRBJ1-1, with 7 bases aligning to TRBD1. Germline trimming cut 2 bases from V and 4 bases from J; bases unmatched to any gene: 10. Germline CDR1 MNHEY, CDR2 SVGAGI. The CDR3 sequence is 16 residues long.

There are a few counts of this clone. CDR3 region: CASTSGEKLFF. CDR3 nucleotide sequence: TGTGCCAGCACCTCCGGTGAAAAACTGTTTTTT. V gene TRBV6-5 combines with J gene TRBJ1-4; no clear D. The germline V and J ends were trimmed by 7 bases and 7 bases, with 7 bases remaining between them. The CDR3 sequence is 11 residues long. Germline CDR1 is MNHEY and CDR2 is SVGAGI.

This clone was counted a few times. The chain carries TRBV5-4 and TRBJ1-5; 9 nucleotides align to TRBD1. The CDR3 has 16 amino acids. The J segment lost 5 bases and the V segment lost 0 bases, leaving 6 bases of the junction unmatched. CDR1 is SGHNT and CDR2 is YYREEE in the germline V gene (reference sequence). The CDR3 DNA reads as TGTGCCAGCAGCTTGGGATCGGGACAGGGAGATCAGCCCCAGCATTTT. Translated, it gives CASSLGSGQGDQPQHF.

This clone has just one count. V and J are TRBV27 and TRBJ2-1; TRBD1 might be the D (6 bases). The germline gives CDR1 MNHEY, CDR2 SMNVEV (reference sequence). The CDR3 spans 13 residues. V was shortened by 4 bases and J by 10 bases, with 14 bases between the two germline ends. Written as DNA, the CDR3 is TGTGCCAGCAGTTCAAACAGGGCCTTAGAGCAGTTCTTC. Protein product: CASSSNRALEQFF.

The chain uses TRBV7-2 and TRBJ2-3; D ambiguous. The CDR3 sequence is 14 residues long. V was pared by 4 bases and J by 0 bases, with 8 bases between. CDR1 and CDR2 from the germline V gene are SGHTA and FQGNSA. CDR3: CASSYSTSTDTQYF. The CDR3 nucleotides are TGTGCCAGCAGCTATTCGACTAGCACAGATACGCAGTATTTT.

The chain recombines TRBV7-3 with TRBJ2-5; weak D call: TRBD2 (5 bases). The V gene lost 1 base and the J gene lost 3 bases, with 12 bases spanning the gap. There are 15 residues in the CDR3. The germline V gene has CDR1 SGHTA and CDR2 FQGTGA. CDR3 sequence (DNA): TGTGCCAGCAGCTTAAATGAGGGTGGGAAAGAGACCCAGTACTTC. It yields the protein CASSLNEGGKETQYF.

V gene TRBV18 combines with J gene TRBJ1-3; D may be TRBD1 (5 bases). Trimming pared 3 bases from V and 0 bases from J, leaving 18 bases between. CDR3 size: 18 residues. The germline gives CDR1 KGHSH, CDR2 LQKENI. CDR3: CASSPPRGHTISGNTIYF. The CDR3 coding sequence is TGTGCCAGCTCACCTCCCCGTGGACACACTATCTCTGGAAACACCATATATTTT. The variable domain in full, with the rest retrieved from reference TRBV18 and TRBJ1-3, is NAGVMQNPRHLVRRRGQEARLRCSPMKGHSHVYWYRQLPEEGLKFMVYLQKENIIDESGMPKERFSAEFPKEGPSILRIQQVVRGDSAAYFCASSPPRGHTISGNTIYFGEGSWLTVV.

The V and J genes are TRBV2 and TRBJ1-1; D gene uncertain. The germline V gene has CDR1 SNHLY and CDR2 FYNNEI. V gave up 8 bases and J gave up 3 bases, with 4 bases separating them. The CDR3 is made up of 10 amino acids. The CDR3, as DNA: TGTGCCAGCGCGTACACTGAAGCTTTCTTT. Translated: CASAYTEAFF.

The chain joins TRBV6-6 to TRBJ2-7; the D is unclear. The CDR3 is 16 residues long. CDR1 is MNHNY, CDR2 SVGAGI, per germline (reference sequence). Trimming pared 3 bases from V and 2 bases from J, leaving 17 bases between. DNA of the CDR3: TGTGCCAGCAGTTATCCCGAATTACAGAAAGCCTACGAGCAGTACTTC. This gives the protein CASSYPELQKAYEQYF.

V is TRBV21-1 and J is TRBJ2-7; no DNA check was done on the table's D call, TRBD1. TRBV21-1 is recorded as a pseudogene. The CDR3 contains 15 residues. The CDR3 DNA follows: TGTGCCAGCAGCAAAAAGGGGCCTCACTCCTACGAGCAGTACTTC. Amino acid sequence: CASSKKGPHSYEQYF.

The rearrangement links TRBV6-4 to TRBJ1-2; unclear D gene. Per the germline V gene, CDR1 is MRHNA and CDR2 is SNTAGT. The CDR3 runs to 13 residues. V lost 6 bases to trimming and J lost 8 bases, with 16 bases between them. The CDR3: CASSPSAYSGYTF. The CDR3 region has the DNA TGTGCCAGCAGCCCCTCCGCGTACTCGGGCTACACCTTC.

This chain connects TRBV5-4 to TRBJ2-5; possibly TRBD1 for D (6 bases). V lost 6 bases and J lost 5, with 20 bases in between. Germline values: CDR1 SGHNT, CDR2 YYREEE (reference sequence). The CDR3 has 15 amino acids. The CDR3 DNA reads TGTGCCAGCAACCAGCTAGGGGGTGGCCGGGAGACCCAGTACTTC. This encodes CASNQLGGGRETQYF.

The J gene is TRBJ1-5, the V gene TRBV6-1; D is possibly TRBD1 (6 bases). The CDR3 is 13 amino acids. Trimming stripped 6 bases from V and 3 bases from J, with 9 bases between. The V gene's germline CDR1 is MNHNS and CDR2 SASEGT. The CDR3 sequence is CASRGQHNQPQHF. The CDR3 region has the DNA TGTGCCAGCAGGGGACAACACAATCAGCCCCAGCATTTT.

This chain links TRBV2 with TRBJ1-2, with D possibly matching TRBD1 (5 bases). The V and J ends lost 4 bases and 3 bases respectively, with 9 bases between them. The CDR3 covers 13 residues. Per the germline V gene, CDR1 is SNHLY and CDR2 is FYNNEI. The CDR3 sequence: CASSVQGDYGYTF. In DNA, the CDR3 is TGTGCCAGCAGTGTCCAGGGTGACTATGGCTACACCTTC.

This clone was counted only a few times. The chain carries TRBV7-9 and TRBJ2-1; 8 nucleotides match TRBD2. Germline CDR1 and CDR2: SEHNR and FQNEAQ (reference sequence). J lost 3 bases, V lost 5 bases, and 12 bases had no gene match. The CDR3 contains 17 residues. The CDR3 region is CASSPPAGGHSYNEQFF. In DNA form, the CDR3 reads TGTGCCAGCAGCCCGCCCGCGGGGGGCCATAGCTACAATGAGCAGTTCTTC.

The rearrangement links TRBV10-3 to TRBJ1-5, with 7 bases matching TRBD1. Germline V lookup: CDR1 ENHRY, CDR2 SYGVKD. V shed 0 bases and J 8 bases; nucleotides not matched to a gene: 7. The CDR3 has 15 residues. The CDR3 DNA sequence: TGTGCCATCAGTGAGTCGATTGCAGGGGGAGAGCCCCAGCATTTT. It specifies CAISESIAGGEPQHF.

The J gene is TRBJ2-7, the V gene TRBV4-1; D may be TRBD2 (5 bases). The CDR3 is 13 amino acids. From germline, CDR1 is MGHRA and CDR2 YSYEKL. V was trimmed by 2 bases and J by 3 bases, leaving 8 bases between them. CDR3: CASSQSAGYEQYF. The CDR3 region has the DNA TGCGCCAGCAGCCAATCGGCGGGCTACGAGCAGTACTTC.

This chain uses TRBV5-1 with TRBJ1-4, with 9 bases identical to TRBD1. Trimming removed 4 bases from V and 2 bases from J; junction bases left unmatched: 6. Per germline, CDR1 SGHRS and CDR2 YFSETQ. The CDR3 totals 16 residues. CDR3 bases: TGCGCCAGCAGCGAAGGGACAGGGCTCACTAATGAAAAACTGTTTTTT. It encodes CASSEGTGLTNEKLFF.